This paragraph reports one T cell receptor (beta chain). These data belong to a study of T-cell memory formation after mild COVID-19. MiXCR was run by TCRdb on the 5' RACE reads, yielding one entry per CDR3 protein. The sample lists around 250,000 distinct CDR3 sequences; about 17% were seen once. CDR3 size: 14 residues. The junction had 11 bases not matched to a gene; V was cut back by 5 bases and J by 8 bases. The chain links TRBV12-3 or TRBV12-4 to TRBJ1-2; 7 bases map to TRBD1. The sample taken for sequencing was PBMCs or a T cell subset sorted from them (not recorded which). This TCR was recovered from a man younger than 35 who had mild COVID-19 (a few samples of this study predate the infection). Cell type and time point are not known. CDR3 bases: TGTGCCAGCAGTCAGGGACAGCAGGAGTTCGGCTACACCTTC. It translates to CASSQGQQEFGYTF.